This T cell receptor (beta chain) was identified in a study of blood T cell repertoires in COVID-19. Background on the study: The samples span acute and convalescent COVID-19 from the United States, Italy and Spain. From T cells, B-cell-depleted T cells, or PBMCs came the material, which was cDNA or gDNA.

This clone was detected a few times. Original analysis: Researchers report that nucleated cell counts were estimated from reference gene primer amplification. Data came from immunoSEQ multiplex PCR; TCRdb stores just in-frame clones and leaves some out. The D gene and trimming were derived from the DNA, and the V and J assignments and clone size from that table. The table records about 230,000 clones, 81% of them present only once. Germline V gives CDR1 WSHSY, CDR2 SAAADI. The CDR3 consists of 14 residues. V was pared by 6 bases and J by 4 bases, with 8 bases of the junction left unmatched. The sequencing sample was made of peripheral blood. The source is a woman older than 75 with acute or convalescent COVID-19. The chain has TRBV10-2 and TRBJ2-5; 7 positions agree with TRBD1. For the CDR3, the DNA is TGCGCCAGCAGGAATGACAGGGTGGGAGAGACCCAGTACTTC. Translated: CASRNDRVGETQYF.